The 31 T cell receptor beta chains presented below share a single source sample, sequenced in a study of identical twins. TCRdb reanalysed the 5' RACE reads using MiXCR and keeps one entry per CDR3 protein. The table records around 570,000 distinct CDR3 sequences, roughly 9.9% of them present only once. This sample also belongs to another study, concerning yellow fever vaccine responses in identical twins.

The sample taken for sequencing was PBMCs. All receptors come from a woman aged 18-35 years in good health.

V usage is TRBV30 and J usage is TRBJ2-1; maybe TRBD2 (5 bases). Germline assignment: CDR1 GTSNPN and CDR2 SVGIG (reference sequence). V lost 7 bases, J lost 8 bases, and 24 bases lay in between. This CDR3 comprises 15 residues. The CDR3, as DNA: TGTGCCTACCAGGCCGGACTTGTGGTAGGATATGAGCAGTTCTTC. It is translated as CAYQAGLVVGYEQFF.

J is TRBJ1-1 and V is TRBV10-3; maybe TRBD1 (5 bases). With 7 bases removed from V and 4 bases from J, the gap between germline ends came to 13 bases. CDR3 size: 13 residues. The germline gives CDR1 ENHRY, CDR2 SYGVKD. This chain's CDR3 is CAIKGPGGTEAFF. CDR3 nucleotides: TGTGCCATCAAGGGACCGGGGGGCACTGAAGCTTTCTTT.

This clonotype was counted many times. CDR3: CASSLAGLAGETQYF. Written as DNA, the CDR3 is TGTGCCAGCAGCTTGGCTGGACTAGCGGGAGAGACCCAGTACTTC. This chain uses TRBV5-4 with TRBJ2-5; 11 nucleotides line up with TRBD2. V lost 0 bases and J lost 4; bases outside the gene matches: 2. Germline loops: CDR1 SGHNT, CDR2 YYREEE (reference sequence). This CDR3 comprises 15 residues.

This clonotype was detected only a few times. The chain couples TRBV3-1 to TRBJ2-5, with no clear D. The CDR3 covers 15 residues. Trimming left V 0 bases short and J 4 bases short, with 12 bases between. The germline V gene has CDR1 LGHDT and CDR2 YNNKEL (reference sequence). The CDR3 region is CASSQDLTARETQYF. In DNA, the CDR3 is TGTGCCAGCAGCCAAGACTTGACGGCCCGAGAGACCCAGTACTTC.

This clonotype has a count of ten or more. The J gene is TRBJ2-7, the V gene TRBV20-1; no clear D gene. V lost 0 bases and J lost 3, with 15 bases in between. This CDR3 comprises 15 residues. Germline CDR1 DFQATT, CDR2 SNEGSKA (reference sequence). The CDR3 here is CSARDLGSNIYEQYF. CDR3 in DNA: TGCAGTGCTAGAGATTTAGGCAGCAATATCTACGAGCAGTACTTC.

CDR3 sequence (DNA): TGCGCCAGCAGTCTCCGGGGGCTCCTTAATTCACCCCTCCACTTT. Amino acid sequence: CASSLRGLLNSPLHF. The genes are TRBV23-1 and TRBJ1-6, with D possibly TRBD1 on 6 matching bases. TRBV23-1 is flagged as an ORF with uncertain function. Deletions cut 4 bases from V and 6 bases from J, with 13 bases between. The CDR3 runs 15 residues.

The genes are TRBV6-2 or TRBV6-3 and TRBJ2-1; 10 nucleotides align to TRBD2. This CDR3 contains 15 residues. With V trimmed by 7 bases and J by 8 bases, 11 bases remained unmatched. The germline gives CDR1 MNHEY, CDR2 SVGEGT. CDR3 in amino acids: CASKRSSGSRDEQFF. CDR3 in DNA: TGTGCCAGCAAAAGGTCTAGCGGGAGTAGGGATGAGCAGTTCTTC.

This clonotype was seen only a few times. The chain links TRBV5-1 to TRBJ2-5; 7 bases align to TRBD2. CDR1 and CDR2 from the germline V gene are SGHRS and YFSETQ. This CDR3 contains 14 residues. J was trimmed by 5 bases and V by 3 bases; bases with no gene match: 7. Written as DNA, the CDR3 is TGCGCCAGCAGCTCGACTAGCAGCTCCGAGACCCAGTACTTC. Translated, it gives CASSSTSSSETQYF.

This clonotype was detected a few times. J is TRBJ2-1 and V is TRBV29-1; a possible D gene is TRBD1 (6 bases). The V gene lost 7 bases and the J gene lost 5 bases, with 27 bases spanning the gap. The CDR3 is made up of 17 amino acids. CDR1 and CDR2 from the germline V gene are SQVTM and ANQGSEA. For the CDR3, the DNA is TGCAGCGCCGACCCCAAGGGTACACCCCCAGGGGACAATGAGCAGTTCTTC. Translated, it gives CSADPKGTPPGDNEQFF.

This clonotype has a handful of counts. The V and J genes are TRBV24-1 and TRBJ2-2, with 7 bases identical to TRBD1. Germline CDR1 KGHDR, CDR2 SFDVKD. With 9 bases clipped from V and 3 bases from J, the junction kept 3 bases outside the gene matches. There are 13 residues in the CDR3. The CDR3 DNA reads as TGTGCCACCTGGGACAGATACACCGGGGAGCTGTTTTTT. It codes for CATWDRYTGELFF.

At least ten counts were recorded for this clonotype. V usage is TRBV12-3 or TRBV12-4 and J usage is TRBJ2-1; D ambiguous. The CDR3 is 14 amino acids. Trimming took 10 bases from V and 0 from J, leaving 13 bases between them. CDR3 amino acids: CATKGTNSYNEQFF. CDR3 bases: TGTGCCACCAAGGGAACTAACTCCTACAATGAGCAGTTCTTC.

This clonotype was seen a handful of times. The chain carries TRBV10-3 and TRBJ1-6; D possibly corresponds to TRBD1 (6 bases). V lost 8 bases and J lost 10, with 12 bases in between. The CDR3 spans 12 residues. Germline loops: CDR1 ENHRY, CDR2 SYGVKD. The CDR3 DNA reads TGTGCCATCTCGACAGGAGGATCACCCCTCCACTTT. Translating gives CAISTGGSPLHF.

CDR3 sequence reads: CASSPGGGIGDTQYF. DNA of the CDR3: TGTGCCAGCAGCCCGGGAGGCGGTATTGGAGATACGCAGTATTTT. This sequence joins TRBV7-3 and TRBJ2-3, with 7 nucleotides matching TRBD2. The trim removed 5 bases at V and 5 bases at J, leaving 10 bases unmatched. CDR1 SGHTA and CDR2 FQGTGA come from the germline V gene. The CDR3 length is 15 residues.

This clonotype was recorded at least ten times. The chain couples TRBV3-1 to TRBJ1-5; 8 bases line up with TRBD1. CDR3 length equals 14 residues. The germline gives CDR1 LGHDT, CDR2 YNNKEL (reference sequence). The junction had 3 bases not matched to a gene; V was cut back by 3 bases and J by 5 bases. CDR3 sequence: CASSHRGRHQPQHF. The CDR3 nucleotides are TGTGCCAGCAGCCACAGGGGGCGGCATCAGCCCCAGCATTTT.

This clonotype was picked up a small number of times. The chain uses TRBV18 and TRBJ2-5, with a possible D match to TRBD1 (5 bases). Trimming shortened V by 3 bases and J by 0 bases, and 23 bases separated the two germline ends. Germline V lookup: CDR1 KGHSH, CDR2 LQKENI. This CDR3 has 19 amino acids. This chain's CDR3 is CASSPKSRGRTSYQETQYF. Written as DNA, the CDR3 is TGTGCCAGCTCACCTAAATCCCGAGGACGGACATCGTACCAAGAGACCCAGTACTTC.

In its sample, this clonotype was seen many times. The chain's CDR3 is CASSLRAGVLYEQYF. In DNA, the CDR3 is TGTGCCAGCAGCTTAAGGGCAGGGGTTCTCTACGAGCAGTACTTC. The rearrangement links TRBV7-8 to TRBJ2-7, with D perhaps TRBD1 (6 bases). The CDR3 runs 15 residues. Germline assignment: CDR1 SGHVS and CDR2 FQNEAQ. V was clipped by 2 bases and J by 3 bases, with 14 bases between them.

A remark on this clonotype: A read error may produce the germline difference seen at one junction end. The rearrangement links TRBV6-5 to TRBJ2-7; D is perhaps TRBD1 or TRBD2 (5 bases each). The germline CDR1 and CDR2 sequences are MNHEY and SVGAGI. CDR3 length: 15 amino acids. CDR3 DNA sequence: TGTGTCAGCAGTTACTTCGGGACGTCAAGCTACAAGCAGTACTTC. Amino acid sequence: CVSSYFGTSSYKQYF.

The chain couples TRBV20-1 to TRBJ2-5; tentative D call: TRBD2 (5 bases). V was clipped by 0 bases and J by 1 base, with 12 bases between them. The germline V gene has CDR1 DFQATT and CDR2 SNEGSKA (reference sequence). The CDR3 loop spans 15 amino acids. CDR3 nucleotide sequence: TGCAGTGCTAGAGATGTGGGAGTGATCCAAGAGACCCAGTACTTC. Translating it yields CSARDVGVIQETQYF.

The chain uses TRBV20-1 and TRBJ1-2; D not certain. The V end was cut by 7 bases, the J end by 2 bases, with 14 bases between. This CDR3 spans 13 amino acids. CDR1 and CDR2 (germline): DFQATT, SNEGSKA (reference sequence). CDR3 sequence (DNA): TGCAGTGGGTCTTATAGGGTGAACTATGGCTACACCTTC. Encoded protein: CSGSYRVNYGYTF.

This clonotype was counted at least ten times. This chain links TRBV10-3 with TRBJ2-2; D is unclear. Germline V gene sequence: CDR1 ENHRY, CDR2 SYGVKD. The V end was cut by 3 bases, the J end by 6 bases, with 14 bases between. The length of the CDR3 is 15 residues. In nucleotides, the CDR3 is TGTGCCATCAGTGACGCCGTTGTCATTTCCGGGGAGCTGTTTTTT. Translating it yields CAISDAVVISGELFF.

This clonotype has only a few counts. The chain is built from TRBV24-1 and TRBJ2-3; 10 bases are a match to TRBD1. Looked up from germline, CDR1 is KGHDR and CDR2 is SFDVKD. J gave up 4 bases and V 4 bases, and 4 bases lay outside the gene matches. CDR3 length: 15 amino acids. The CDR3 bases are TGTGCCACCAGTGACCGGGACAGGGGCGCAGATACGCAGTATTTT. Protein product: CATSDRDRGADTQYF.

The chain combines TRBV7-9 with TRBJ1-6, with 12 bases lining up with TRBD1. The germline V gene encodes CDR1 SEHNR and CDR2 FQNEAQ (reference sequence). V shed 5 bases, J shed 10 bases, and the junction held 9 bases outside the gene matches. CDR3 length: 16 amino acids. CDR3 region: CASSPGDRGRGSPLHF. As DNA, the CDR3 is TGTGCCAGCAGCCCCGGGGACAGGGGGCGAGGGTCACCCCTCCACTTT.

This clonotype was picked up many times. The V call is TRBV6-5, the J call TRBJ2-5; no clear D gene. Germline assignment: CDR1 MNHEY and CDR2 SVGAGI. This CDR3 comprises 12 residues. The ends were cut back, 2 bases at V and 3 bases at J, with 4 bases in the middle. CDR3 loop: CASSYAKETQYF. The CDR3 region has the DNA TGTGCCAGCAGTTACGCAAAAGAGACCCAGTACTTC.

This clonotype was found many times. The V call is TRBV3-1, the J call TRBJ2-2, with a weak D call TRBD2 (6 bases). Deletions cut 7 bases from V and 3 bases from J, with 15 bases between. Germline V gene lookup returns CDR1 LGHDT and CDR2 YNNKEL (reference sequence). The CDR3 runs 15 residues. Here the CDR3 DNA reads TGTGCCAGCACCCGGGTAGGAGGGGACACCGGGGAGCTGTTTTTT. It codes for CASTRVGGDTGELFF. The variable domain in full, with the rest retrieved from reference TRBV3-1 and TRBJ2-2, is DTAVSQTPKYLVTQMGNDKSIKCEQNLGHDTMYWYKQDSKKFLKIMFSYNNKELIINETVPNRFSPKSPDKAHLNLHINSLELGDSAVYFCASTRVGGDTGELFFGEGSRLTVL.

The J gene is TRBJ1-5, the V gene TRBV6-6; TRBD1 matches 8 bases. The CDR3 has 12 residues. V lost 6 bases and J lost 6; bases outside the gene matches: 1. Germline V gene sequence: CDR1 MNHNY, CDR2 SVGAGI (reference sequence). CDR3 region: CASSGQGQPQHF. CDR3 nucleotide sequence: TGTGCCAGCAGCGGACAGGGTCAGCCCCAGCATTTT.

The CDR3: CSARPGRKFYNSPLHF. For the CDR3, the DNA is TGCAGTGCTAGGCCGGGACGGAAGTTCTATAATTCACCCCTCCACTTT. J is TRBJ1-6 and V is TRBV20-1; a possible D gene is TRBD1 (5 bases). The CDR3 covers 16 residues. Germline-derived CDR1 and CDR2 are DFQATT and SNEGSKA (reference sequence). The V end was cut by 3 bases, the J end by 3 bases, with 15 bases between.

The V gene is TRBV20-1, the J gene TRBJ1-5; a weak D match, TRBD1 (6 bases). The germline V gene has CDR1 DFQATT and CDR2 SNEGSKA (reference sequence). Trimming took 4 bases from V and 6 from J, leaving 10 bases between them. The CDR3 is made up of 12 amino acids. CDR3 nucleotide sequence: TGCAGTGCTAAAGTAGGGGGTCAGCCCCAGCATTTT. Translating it yields CSAKVGGQPQHF.

This clonotype was picked up a small number of times. The CDR3 region is CASSSGQNAAQYF. DNA for the CDR3: TGCGCCAGCAGTTCCGGACAGAATGCAGCACAGTACTTC. The chain uses TRBV5-1 and TRBJ2-7; TRBD1 is a possible D gene (6 bases). Trimming took off 5 bases at V and 10 bases at J, with 19 bases between the two ends. Germline CDR1 is SGHRS and CDR2 is YFSETQ. This CDR3 has 13 residues.

In this sample, this clonotype turned up a few times. The V gene is TRBV15, the J gene TRBJ2-7; D is unclear. CDR1 LNHNV and CDR2 YYDKDF come from the germline V gene (reference sequence). The CDR3 spans 13 residues. V was trimmed by 5 bases and J by 2 bases, leaving 10 bases between them. The CDR3 here is CATSANGPYEQYF. The DNA for the CDR3 is TGTGCCACCAGCGCCAATGGGCCCTACGAGCAGTACTTC.

This clonotype was counted between two and nine times. Germline and junction disagree at one end, which may indicate a read error. J is TRBJ1-1 and V is TRBV7-3; 7 bases line up with TRBD1. CDR3 length: 12 residues. Germline CDR1 SGHTA, CDR2 FQGTGA. The CDR3 reads CASSPQTGIWSF. Written as DNA, the CDR3 is TGTGCCAGCAGCCCCCAGACAGGGATTTGGTCCTTT.

This clonotype came up many times. This chain links TRBV4-1 with TRBJ2-7, with TRBD1 matching 8 bases. The CDR3 is made up of 16 amino acids. In germline, CDR1 is MGHRA, CDR2 YSYEKL. Trimming cost V 0 bases and J 3 bases; bases outside gene matches: 7. The CDR3 reads CASSQDRPGGFYEQYF. The CDR3 bases are TGCGCCAGCAGCCAAGATAGGCCAGGGGGCTTCTACGAGCAGTACTTC.